What follows is one T cell receptor (beta chain) and its context. The sample comes from a study of blood T cell repertoires in COVID-19. Assay used: immunoSEQ multiplex PCR; TCRdb lists only in-frame clones, some missing. The sample lists 150,000 or so clones, roughly 90% occurring once. V trimming: 5 bases; J trimming: 8 bases; junction bases outside the gene matches: 5. This CDR3 is built from 12 residues. Germline CDR1 and CDR2: KGHSH and LQKENI. The V gene is TRBV18, the J gene TRBJ1-1; 7 bases map to TRBD1. The specimen was PBMCs or T cells enriched from blood (not recorded which). The sequence came from a middle-aged woman who had been exposed to COVID-19. CDR3 amino acids: CASSGDRVEAFF. The CDR3 region has the DNA TGTGCCAGCTCAGGCGACAGGGTAGAAGCTTTCTTT.